Each of the 15 T cell receptor beta chains below was sequenced from the same sample in a study of CD8+ T cells in alopecia areata. cDNA prepared by RNA extraction and subsequent reverse transcription served as the template for sequencing. Profiling relied on immunoSEQ multiplex PCR, and the TCRdb table lists in-frame clones only, not all of them. The sample has roughly 100,000 clones, under 90% seen once; the top ten hold 11%. Treatment defined: oral pan-JAK inhibitor, 5-10 mg twice daily. Sequenced here: CD8+ T cells sorted from blood, sampled between weeks 30 and 35, from a patient treated with tofacitinib. These TCRs come from a human donor with alopecia areata.

This clone was recorded a few times. V usage is TRBV29-1 and J usage is TRBJ2-1; no clear D gene. V gave up 0 bases and J gave up 4 bases, with 16 bases separating them. The CDR3 sequence is 16 residues long. Germline V gives CDR1 SQVTM, CDR2 ANQGSEA. CDR3 DNA sequence: TGCAGCGTTGAAGATCCCGAAAGGGTGACATACAATGAGCAGTTCTTC. It translates to CSVEDPERVTYNEQFF.

The genes are TRBV15 and TRBJ2-5; TRBD1 agrees at 7 bases. V lost 4 bases to trimming and J lost 4 bases; unmatched junction nucleotides: 15. This CDR3 is built from 17 residues. In germline, CDR1 is LNHNV, CDR2 YYDKDF (reference sequence). The CDR3 region has the DNA TGTGCCACCAGCAAGCCACCTCCCGCGAGGGACAGAGAGACCCAGTACTTC. Protein: CATSKPPPARDRETQYF. The full variable domain, its missing parts supplied by reference TRBV15 and TRBJ2-5, is DAMVIQNPRYQVTQFGKPVTLSCSQTLNHNVMYWYQQKSSQAPKLLFHYYDKDFNNEADTPDNFQSRRPNTSFCFLDIRSPGLGDTAMYLCATSKPPPARDRETQYFGPGTRLLVL.

V usage is TRBV7-8 and J usage is TRBJ2-7, with D possibly being TRBD1 or TRBD2 (6 bases each). The germline V gene has CDR1 SGHVS and CDR2 FQNEAQ. This CDR3 is 13 amino acids long. V lost 6 bases to trimming and J lost 5 bases, with 14 bases between them. CDR3 bases: TGTGCCAGCAGTAACGGAGGGGGAAACGAGCAGTACTTC. This translates into CASSNGGGNEQYF.

The chain uses TRBV13 and TRBJ2-3; 9 nucleotides match TRBD2. Germline V gene lookup returns CDR1 PRHDT and CDR2 FYEKMQ (reference sequence). This CDR3 region has 17 residues. Trimming took 5 bases from V and 3 from J; bases not matched to a gene: 12. CDR3 sequence reads: CASSNVRAGGFTDTQYF. CDR3 DNA: TGTGCCAGCAGCAATGTACGGGCGGGGGGGTTTACAGATACGCAGTATTTT.

V is TRBV10-3 and J is TRBJ2-5; no reliable D call. The DNA end is a closer match to TRBJ2-7, so the J assignment may be wrong. Germline V lookup: CDR1 ENHRY, CDR2 SYGVKD. The CDR3 spans 12 residues. The chain's CDR3 is CAISEDSYEQYF. DNA of the CDR3: TGTGCCATCAGTGAAGATTCCTACGAGCAGTACTTC.

The chain couples TRBV25-1 to TRBJ2-1, with D hard to call. Trimming cost V 3 bases and J 8 bases, with 5 bases left between them. Germline V gene lookup returns CDR1 MGHDK and CDR2 SYGVNS. The CDR3 loop spans 11 amino acids. For the CDR3, the DNA is TGTGCCAGCAGTGACGGCCATGAGCAGTTCTTC. It is translated as CASSDGHEQFF.

The V call is TRBV6-1, the J call TRBJ1-5; no clear D gene. CDR3 size: 16 residues. With 1 base removed from V and 1 base from J, the gap between germline ends came to 11 bases. Germline V gene sequence: CDR1 MNHNS, CDR2 SASEGT. CDR3 DNA sequence: TGTGCCAGCAGTGAAGAGGTCGCCGTAAGCAATCAGCCCCAGCATTTT. This translates into CASSEEVAVSNQPQHF.

On this clone: Other DNA sequences within the sample encode an identical CDR3. This chain links TRBV27 with TRBJ2-7, with D possibly called TRBD1 or TRBD2 (5 bases each). V gave up 5 bases and J gave up 3 bases, with 5 bases separating them. The CDR3 runs to 11 residues. CDR1 is MNHEY and CDR2 is SMNVEV in the germline V gene (reference sequence). The CDR3, as DNA: TGTGCCAGCAGTGGGGGCTACGAGCAGTACTTC. The encoded protein is CASSGGYEQYF.

This clone was counted a few times. The chain uses TRBV27 and TRBJ2-5; 12 bases align to TRBD2. The length of the CDR3 is 20 residues. CDR1 is MNHEY and CDR2 is SMNVEV in the germline V gene (reference sequence). J lost 1 base, V lost 3 bases, and 15 bases had no gene match. DNA of the CDR3: TGTGCCAGCAGTTTTTACCCCCGCCTAGCGGGAGGGACGGGCCAAGAGACCCAGTACTTC. Its translation: CASSFYPRLAGGTGQETQYF.

This chain connects TRBV29-1 to TRBJ1-1; 8 bases are shared with TRBD1. Germline V gives CDR1 SQVTM, CDR2 ANQGSEA. V trimming: 7 bases; J trimming: 6 bases; junction bases outside the gene matches: 10. This CDR3 is 13 amino acids long. CDR3 sequence: CSAPDREGSEAFF. CDR3 coding DNA: TGCAGCGCTCCGGACAGGGAGGGGTCTGAAGCTTTCTTT.

J is TRBJ2-7 and V is TRBV5-1; D not resolved. The CDR3 extends over 15 amino acids. The V end was cut by 0 bases, the J end by 2 bases, with 12 bases between. CDR1 SGHRS and CDR2 YFSETQ come from the germline V gene. The CDR3 is CASSLASEIPYEQYF. CDR3 nucleotide sequence: TGCGCCAGCAGCTTGGCCTCGGAGATTCCCTACGAGCAGTACTTC.

This clone was found once. The chain employs TRBV12-5 and TRBJ1-2, with D maybe TRBD1 (6 bases). Between the trimmed V and J ends, which lost 5 bases and 1 base, there was a span of 11 bases. This CDR3 region has 14 residues. In germline, CDR1 is LGHNT, CDR2 FRNRAP. The CDR3 DNA reads as TGTGCTAGTGGTCCCGAGGGGGGTAACTATGGCTACACCTTC. The encoded protein is CASGPEGGNYGYTF.

The rearrangement uses TRBV4-1 and TRBJ2-7; TRBD2 matches 9 bases. CDR1 is MGHRA, CDR2 YSYEKL, per germline. The CDR3 runs 14 residues. Trimming took 1 base from V and 4 from J; bases not matched to a gene: 2. The CDR3 reads CASSQVLAGYEQYF. CDR3 nucleotide sequence: TGCGCCAGCAGCCAAGTGCTAGCGGGGTACGAGCAGTACTTC.

Concerning this clone: Given a far larger clone just one base away, this is likely a sequencing read error. Other DNA sequences in this sample translate to the same CDR3. The V call is TRBV27, the J call TRBJ2-5; possible D gene TRBD1, 6 bases. CDR3 size: 15 residues. V lost 4 bases and J 5 bases, leaving 17 bases between the germline ends. Germline V gives CDR1 MNHEY, CDR2 SMNVEV (reference sequence). In DNA form, the CDR3 reads TGTGCCAGCAGTTCCCTGACTGGGGGCTATGAGACCCAGTACTTC. Protein sequence: CASSSLTGGYETQYF.

The chain recombines TRBV7-2 with TRBJ1-1; the D gene is possibly TRBD1 (5 bases). Deletions cut 6 bases from V and 2 bases from J, with 13 bases between. The V gene's germline CDR1 is SGHTA and CDR2 FQGNSA. This CDR3 is built from 14 residues. CDR3 region: CASRTQGFNTEAFF. For the CDR3, the DNA is TGTGCCAGCAGGACTCAGGGATTTAACACTGAAGCTTTCTTT.